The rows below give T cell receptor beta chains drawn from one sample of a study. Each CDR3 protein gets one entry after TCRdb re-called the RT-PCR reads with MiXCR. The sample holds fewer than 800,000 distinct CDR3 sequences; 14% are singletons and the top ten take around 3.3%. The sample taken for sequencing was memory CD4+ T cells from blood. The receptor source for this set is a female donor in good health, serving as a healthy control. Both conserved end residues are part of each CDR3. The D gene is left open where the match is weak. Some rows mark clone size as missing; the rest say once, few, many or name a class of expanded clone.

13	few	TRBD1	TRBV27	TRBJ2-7	CASSLQTGGEQYF	TGTGCCAGCAGTTTACAGACAGGGGGCGAGCAGTACTTC
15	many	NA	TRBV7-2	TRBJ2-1	CASSPPGSSYNEQFF	TGTGCCAGCAGCCCCCCAGGGAGCTCCTACAATGAGCAGTTCTTC
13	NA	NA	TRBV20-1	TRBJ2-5	CSAGRDGGETQYF	TGCAGTGCAGGCCGGGACGGAGGAGAGACCCAGTACTTC
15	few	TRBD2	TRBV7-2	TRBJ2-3	CASSLTREDRDTQYF	TGTGCCAGCAGCTTAACGCGGGAGGATCGCGATACGCAGTATTTT
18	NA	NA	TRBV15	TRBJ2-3	CATSSGGPGPRSTDTQYF	TGTGCCACCAGCAGCGGGGGACCGGGACCCAGAAGCACAGATACGCAGTATTTT
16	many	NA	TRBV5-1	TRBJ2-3	CASTTGSSDVTDTQYF	TGCGCCAGTACGACGGGATCTAGCGATGTCACAGATACGCAGTATTTT
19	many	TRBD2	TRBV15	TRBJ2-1	CATLAIHRTSGSSYNEQFF	TGTGCCACCTTAGCCATTCACAGGACTAGCGGGAGCTCCTACAATGAGCAGTTCTTC
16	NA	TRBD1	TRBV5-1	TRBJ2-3	CASRSTTGASTDTQYF	TGCGCCAGCCGATCAACGACAGGGGCTAGCACAGATACGCAGTATTTT
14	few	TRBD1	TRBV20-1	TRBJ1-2	CSAHQGGISYGYTF	TGCAGTGCTCACCAGGGGGGCATCTCCTATGGCTACACCTTC
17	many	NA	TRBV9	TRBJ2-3	CASSPPWGTSSTDTQYF	TGTGCCAGCAGCCCCCCCTGGGGGACGTCTAGCACAGATACGCAGTATTTT
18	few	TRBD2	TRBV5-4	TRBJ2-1	CASSSGLAGGRAYNEQFF	TGTGCCAGCAGCTCGGGACTAGCGGGAGGTAGGGCCTACAATGAGCAGTTCTTC
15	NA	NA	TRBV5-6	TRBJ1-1	CASSLAGLDDTEAFF	TGTGCCAGCAGCTTGGCCGGACTGGACGACACTGAAGCTTTCTTT
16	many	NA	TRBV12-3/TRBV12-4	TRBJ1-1	CASSLARSGPNTEAFF	TGTGCCAGCAGTTTAGCGCGGTCGGGGCCGAACACTGAAGCTTTCTTT
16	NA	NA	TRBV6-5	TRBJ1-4	CASSYSPGGTHEKLFF	TGTGCCAGCAGTTACTCTCCCGGAGGCACCCATGAAAAACTGTTTTTT
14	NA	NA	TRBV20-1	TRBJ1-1	CSARDNTAGTEAFF	TGCAGTGCTAGAGATAATACGGCTGGCACTGAAGCTTTCTTT
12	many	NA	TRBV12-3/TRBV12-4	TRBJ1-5	CARTQENQPQHF	TGTGCCAGAACACAGGAAAATCAGCCCCAGCATTTT
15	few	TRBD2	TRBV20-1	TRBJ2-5	CSATTSGTTGETQYF	TGCAGTGCTACGACTAGCGGGACCACGGGGGAGACCCAGTACTTC
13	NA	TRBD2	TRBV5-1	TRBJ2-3	CATSGGSLDTQYF	TGCGCCACATCGGGGGGGAGTTTGGATACGCAGTATTTT
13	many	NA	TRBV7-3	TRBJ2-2	CASSKDRAGELFF	TGTGCCAGCAGCAAGGACCGCGCCGGGGAGCTGTTTTTT
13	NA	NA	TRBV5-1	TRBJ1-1	CASSLNRDAEAFF	TGCGCCAGCAGCCTTAACAGGGACGCTGAAGCTTTCTTT
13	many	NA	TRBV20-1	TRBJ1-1	CSARGTWNTEAFF	TGCAGTGCTAGAGGCACATGGAACACTGAAGCTTTCTTT
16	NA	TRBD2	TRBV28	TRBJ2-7	CASSFSRLAGTYEQYF	TGTGCCAGCAGTTTCTCAAGACTAGCGGGGACCTACGAGCAGTACTTC
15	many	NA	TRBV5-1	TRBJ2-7	CASSLDAVGANLRYF	TGCGCCAGCAGCTTGGATGCGGTAGGGGCCAATCTCCGGTACTTC
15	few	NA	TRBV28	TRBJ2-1	CASSFLTGTYNEQFF	TGTGCCAGCAGTTTTTTGACAGGGACTTACAATGAGCAGTTCTTC
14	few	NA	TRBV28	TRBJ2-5	CASSLPLAHETQYF	TGTGCCAGCAGTTTACCCCTAGCTCACGAGACCCAGTACTTC
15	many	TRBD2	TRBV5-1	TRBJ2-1	CASSSGLAGEGEQFF	TGCGCCAGCAGCTCCGGACTAGCGGGAGAGGGTGAGCAGTTCTTC
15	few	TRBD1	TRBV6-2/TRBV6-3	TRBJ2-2	CASLGTGVKTGELFF	TGTGCCAGTTTGGGGACAGGGGTCAAAACCGGGGAGCTGTTTTTT
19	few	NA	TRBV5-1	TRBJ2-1	CASSSESEVGVGSYNEQFF	TGCGCCAGCAGCTCGGAATCTGAGGTGGGGGTAGGCTCCTACAATGAGCAGTTCTTC
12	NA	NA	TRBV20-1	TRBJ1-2	CSARRQAYGYTF	TGCAGTGCTCGCCGGCAGGCTTATGGCTACACCTTC
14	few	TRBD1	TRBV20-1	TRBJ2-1	CSAMDRVSYNEQFF	TGCAGTGCTATGGACAGGGTTTCCTACAATGAGCAGTTCTTC
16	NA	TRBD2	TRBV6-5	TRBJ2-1	CASSYKISGRDNEQFF	TGTGCCAGCAGTTACAAAATTAGCGGGAGGGACAATGAGCAGTTCTTC
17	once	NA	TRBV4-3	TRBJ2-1	CASSQAVGPILYNEQFF	TGCGCCAGCAGCCAAGCGGTGGGACCGATCCTTTACAATGAGCAGTTCTTC
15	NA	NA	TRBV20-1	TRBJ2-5	CSAPPRQQGPKTQYF	TGCAGTGCTCCACCTCGACAACAGGGTCCGAAGACCCAGTACTTC
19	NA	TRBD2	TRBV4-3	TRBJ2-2	CASSQSLRLAGGNTGELFF	TGCGCCAGCAGCCAATCCCTTCGACTAGCGGGAGGAAATACCGGGGAGCTGTTTTTT
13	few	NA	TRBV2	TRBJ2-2	CASSEAGAGELFF	TGTGCCAGCAGTGAAGCCGGGGCCGGGGAGCTGTTTTTT
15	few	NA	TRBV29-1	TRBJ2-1	CSVEDITSWGSEQFF	TGCAGCGTTGAAGATATAACTAGCTGGGGTAGTGAGCAGTTCTTC
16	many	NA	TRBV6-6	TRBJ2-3	CASSYNFRSGGDTQYF	TGTGCCAGCAGTTACAATTTTCGGAGCGGAGGGGATACGCAGTATTTT
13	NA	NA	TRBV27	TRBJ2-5	CASSSDYEETQYF	TGTGCCAGCAGTTCGGACTACGAAGAGACCCAGTACTTC
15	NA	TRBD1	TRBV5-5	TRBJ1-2	CASSAPPTGDYGYTF	TGTGCCAGCAGCGCCCCACCAACAGGGGACTATGGCTACACCTTC
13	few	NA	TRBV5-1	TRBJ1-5	CASSLGMKQPQHF	TGCGCCAGCAGCTTGGGAATGAAACAGCCCCAGCATTTT
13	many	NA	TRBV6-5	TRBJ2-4	CASSYSAGSIQYF	TGTGCCAGCAGTTACTCGGCAGGAAGCATTCAGTACTTC
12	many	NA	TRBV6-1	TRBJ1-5	CASSEQFQPQHF	TGTGCCAGCAGTGAACAGTTTCAGCCCCAGCATTTT
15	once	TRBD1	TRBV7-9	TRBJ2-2	CASSYDRDNTGELFF	TGTGCCAGCAGCTACGACAGGGACAACACCGGGGAGCTGTTTTTT
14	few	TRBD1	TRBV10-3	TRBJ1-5	CAISDTDRDQPQHF	TGTGCCATCAGTGATACGGACAGGGATCAGCCCCAGCATTTT
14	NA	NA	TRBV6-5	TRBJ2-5	CASSLDYLQETQYF	TGTGCCAGCAGCCTGGACTACCTTCAAGAGACCCAGTACTTC
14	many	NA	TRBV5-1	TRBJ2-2	CASSLAENTGELFF	TGTGCCAGCAGCTTAGCAGAGAACACCGGGGAGCTGTTTTTT